The 15 T cell receptor beta chains reported below all come from one sample, sequenced in a study of T cells and copy number aberrations in small-cell lung cancer. Libraries were prepared by immunoSEQ multiplex PCR; TCRdb keeps only in-frame clonotypes and omits some of them. The sample gives around 6,200 clones, around 77% of which show up once; about 10% is in the top ten. Sequencing input: tumor tissue. Receptor source: a man in his forties or fifties with small cell lung cancer.

This chain uses TRBV15 with TRBJ2-5; no firm D call. The CDR3 loop spans 18 amino acids. Per the germline V gene, CDR1 is LNHNV and CDR2 is YYDKDF (reference sequence). The V gene lost 0 bases and the J gene lost 0 bases, with 17 bases spanning the gap. The CDR3 loop reads CATSRDSPGVSHQETQYF. The CDR3 coding sequence is TGTGCCACCAGCAGAGATAGTCCTGGCGTCAGCCACCAAGAGACCCAGTACTTC.

The chain is built from TRBV5-1 and TRBJ2-1; the match to TRBD2 covers 7 bases. Germline V gene lookup returns CDR1 SGHRS and CDR2 YFSETQ. The CDR3 has 14 residues. Trimming removed 5 bases from V and 3 bases from J; junction bases left unmatched: 5. As DNA, the CDR3 is TGCGCCAGCAGGGCTAGCGGCCTCTACAATGAGCAGTTCTTC. Translated, it gives CASRASGLYNEQFF. The full variable domain, completed using reference TRBV5-1 and TRBJ2-1, is KAGVTQTPRYLIKTRGQQVTLSCSPISGHRSVSWYQQTPGQGLQFLFEYFSETQRNKGNFPGRFSGRQFSNSRSEMNVSTLELGDSALYLCASRASGLYNEQFFGPGTRLTVL.

V is TRBV11-2 and J is TRBJ1-1; 9 bases match TRBD1. This CDR3 contains 17 residues. V lost 2 bases, J lost 0 bases, and 7 bases stayed unmatched. Germline assignment: CDR1 SGHAT and CDR2 FQNNGV. In DNA form, the CDR3 reads TGTGCCAGCAGCTTAATACGAGGGACAGGGCTGAACACTGAAGCTTTCTTT. Protein product: CASSLIRGTGLNTEAFF. Using reference TRBV11-2 and TRBJ1-1 for the parts outside the CDR3, the full variable domain is EAGVAQSPRYKIIEKRQSVAFWCNPISGHATLYWYQQILGQGPKLLIQFQNNGVVDDSQLPKDRFSAERLKGVDSTLKIQPAKLEDSAVYLCASSLIRGTGLNTEAFFGQGTRLTVV.

Here the CDR3 reads CASSMGGRGLRDEQFF. CDR3 sequence (DNA): TGTGCCAGCAGCATGGGGGGCAGGGGGCTTAGAGATGAGCAGTTCTTC. This chain joins TRBV9 and TRBJ2-1, with 8 bases identical to TRBD1. The CDR3 length is 16 residues. Germline assignment: CDR1 SGDLS and CDR2 YYNGEE. V lost 4 bases and J lost 8; bases outside the gene matches: 14.

The chain carries TRBV9 and TRBJ2-5, with 10 bases lining up with TRBD2. Germline V gene lookup returns CDR1 SGDLS and CDR2 YYNGEE. This CDR3 spans 17 amino acids. With V trimmed by 2 bases and J by 0 bases, 7 bases remained unmatched. The CDR3 sequence: CASSVNPAGGNQETQYF. The CDR3 DNA follows: TGTGCCAGCAGCGTCAACCCAGCGGGAGGGAACCAAGAGACCCAGTACTTC.

The chain recombines TRBV5-1 with TRBJ2-1; D is unresolved. V gave up 4 bases and J gave up 6 bases, with 11 bases separating them. Germline V lookup: CDR1 SGHRS, CDR2 YFSETQ. The CDR3 consists of 13 residues. CDR3 region: CASSKTKGNEQFF. Written as DNA, the CDR3 is TGCGCCAGCAGCAAGACGAAGGGCAATGAGCAGTTCTTC.

The chain links TRBV7-2 to TRBJ2-1, with a weak D call TRBD2 (6 bases). Germline-derived CDR1 and CDR2 are SGHTA and FQGNSA. CDR3 length: 15 amino acids. Trimming stripped 2 bases from V and 6 bases from J, with 14 bases between. Here the CDR3 DNA reads TGTGCCAGCAGCTTATTTAGCGGAGTTGGCAATGAGCAGTTCTTC. This gives the protein CASSLFSGVGNEQFF.

The chain employs TRBV28 and TRBJ2-5; D possibly matches TRBD1 or TRBD2 (5 bases each). The germline V and J ends were trimmed by 3 bases and 2 bases, with 16 bases remaining between them. Per the germline V gene, CDR1 is MDHEN and CDR2 is SYDVKM. This CDR3 comprises 16 residues. DNA of the CDR3: TGTGCCAGCAGTTTCCGGGGCGATGGGTCTCAAGAGACCCAGTACTTC. This sequence encodes CASSFRGDGSQETQYF.

V usage is TRBV10-3 and J usage is TRBJ2-1; maybe TRBD2 (6 bases). V was pared by 11 bases and J by 9 bases, with 23 bases between. The CDR3 extends over 14 amino acids. Germline V lookup: CDR1 ENHRY, CDR2 SYGVKD. Here the CDR3 DNA reads TGTGCCTCAAGACCCGGGGGAAAAGAGGGTGAGCAGTTCTTC. As protein: CASRPGGKEGEQFF.

Note on this clone: Other DNA sequences in the sample encode the same CDR3. The chain links TRBV28 to TRBJ2-1; TRBD2 matches at 9 bases. The CDR3 runs to 14 residues. Germline assignment: CDR1 MDHEN and CDR2 SYDVKM. The J segment lost 3 bases and the V segment lost 7 bases, leaving 4 bases of the junction unmatched. The CDR3 loop reads CASILTSGYNEQFF. The CDR3 bases are TGTGCCAGCATCCTGACTAGCGGCTACAATGAGCAGTTCTTC.

V gene TRBV5-1 combines with J gene TRBJ2-2; unclear D gene. This CDR3 contains 16 residues. Looked up from germline, CDR1 is SGHRS and CDR2 is YFSETQ. Trimming shortened V by 2 bases and J by 0 bases, and 11 bases separated the two germline ends. The CDR3 DNA follows: TGCGCCAGCAGCTTTGGTGTCAGGACGAACACCGGGGAGCTGTTTTTT. It is translated as CASSFGVRTNTGELFF.

The chain uses TRBV19 and TRBJ1-1; a weak D match, TRBD1 (5 bases). The CDR3 extends over 16 amino acids. Germline CDR1 and CDR2: LNHDA and SQIVND (reference sequence). The V end was cut by 7 bases, the J end by 1 base, with 19 bases between. The CDR3, as DNA: TGTGCCAGTACACCAGGGTTAGCCACCGAGAACACTGAAGCTTTCTTT. Translation gives CASTPGLATENTEAFF.

This rearrangement joins TRBV4-1 to TRBJ2-6; D gene ambiguous. CDR3 length equals 12 residues. CDR1 and CDR2 from the germline V gene are MGHRA and YSYEKL. V was cut by 0 bases and J by 12 bases, with 6 bases left in between. The CDR3 DNA follows: TGCGCCAGCAGCCAAGATCTTAGCGTCCTGACTTTC. Amino acids: CASSQDLSVLTF.

V and J are TRBV5-1 and TRBJ2-6, with D possibly being TRBD1 (6 bases). V was shortened by 4 bases and J by 0 bases, with 14 bases between the two germline ends. Germline V gives CDR1 SGHRS, CDR2 YFSETQ. CDR3 length equals 17 residues. DNA for the CDR3: TGCGCCAGCAGCACCCAGGGGCCCTTCTCTGGGGCCAACGTCCTGACTTTC. This encodes CASSTQGPFSGANVLTF.

This clone was picked up one time. The J gene is TRBJ2-7, the V gene TRBV19; 7 bases align to TRBD2. Trimming took 4 bases from V and 6 from J; bases not matched to a gene: 6. The germline CDR1 and CDR2 sequences are LNHDA and SQIVND (reference sequence). The CDR3 is made up of 13 amino acids. The CDR3 DNA is TGTGCCAGTAGTAGCGGGAGTTCTGGCGAGCAGTACTTC. Its translation is CASSSGSSGEQYF.